This T cell receptor beta chain was recovered during a study of cytomegalovirus exposure and HLA in healthy donors. The V and J ends lost 1 base and 5 bases respectively, with 15 bases between them. The CDR3 runs 16 residues. CDR1 LNHNV and CDR2 YYDKDF come from the germline V gene (reference sequence). Study-level results: It has been reported that TCR beta sequences accurately predicted the HLA-A and HLA-B alleles of most subjects. Sequencing depth across donors, presence/absence analyses assumed, was roughly uniform. The study put some 150 TCR beta chains on its list as cytomegalovirus-associated.

PCR amplification relied on 60 Vbeta primers (plus 13 Jbeta primers). Profiling relied on immunoSEQ multiplex PCR, and the TCRdb table lists in-frame clones only, not all of them. The listing records 95,000 to 150,000 clones. As to this clone: Its cognate antigen is unknown.

The clonotype was recovered from a man between 18 and 29 years old in good health and CMV-seronegative. Sample: PBMCs. The J gene is TRBJ2-1, the V gene TRBV15, with D possibly being TRBD2 (5 bases). In DNA form, the CDR3 reads TGTGCCACCAGCAGAGCCCTCTCCGCTAGCAACAATGAGCAGTTCTTC. Amino acids: CATSRALSASNNEQFF.